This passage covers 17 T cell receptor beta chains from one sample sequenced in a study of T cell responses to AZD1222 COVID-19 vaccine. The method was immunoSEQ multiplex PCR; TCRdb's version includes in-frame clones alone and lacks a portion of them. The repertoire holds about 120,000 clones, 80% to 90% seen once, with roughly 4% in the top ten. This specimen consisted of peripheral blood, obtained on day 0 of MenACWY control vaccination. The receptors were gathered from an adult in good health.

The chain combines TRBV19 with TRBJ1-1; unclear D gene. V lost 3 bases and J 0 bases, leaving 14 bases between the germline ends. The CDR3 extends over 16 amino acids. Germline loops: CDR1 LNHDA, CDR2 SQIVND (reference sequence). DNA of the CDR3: TGTGCCAGTAGTATGGAGGCAGGTCCTTTGAACACTGAAGCTTTCTTT. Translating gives CASSMEAGPLNTEAFF.

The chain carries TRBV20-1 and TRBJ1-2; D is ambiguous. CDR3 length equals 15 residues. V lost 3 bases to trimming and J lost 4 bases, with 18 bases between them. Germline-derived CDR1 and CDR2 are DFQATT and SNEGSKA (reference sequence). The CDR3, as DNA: TGCAGTGCTAGTCGCACCGGCGGAGGCGGCTATGGCTACACCTTC. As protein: CSASRTGGGGYGYTF.

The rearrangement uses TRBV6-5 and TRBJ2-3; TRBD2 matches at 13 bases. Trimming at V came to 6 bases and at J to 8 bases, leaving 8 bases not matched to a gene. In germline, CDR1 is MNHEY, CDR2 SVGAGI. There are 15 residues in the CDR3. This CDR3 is CASRLTSGGPATQYF. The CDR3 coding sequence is TGTGCCAGCAGACTGACTAGCGGGGGGCCCGCTACGCAGTATTTT.

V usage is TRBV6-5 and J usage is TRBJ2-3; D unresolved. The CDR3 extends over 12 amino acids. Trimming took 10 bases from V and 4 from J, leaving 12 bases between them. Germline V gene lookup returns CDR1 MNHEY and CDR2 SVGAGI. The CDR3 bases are TGTGCCAACTCGATCGGTCCAGATACGCAGTATTTT. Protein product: CANSIGPDTQYF.

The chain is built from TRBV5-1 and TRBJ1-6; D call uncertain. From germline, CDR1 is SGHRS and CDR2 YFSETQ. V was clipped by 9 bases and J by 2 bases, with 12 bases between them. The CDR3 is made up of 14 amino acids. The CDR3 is CANKSGTYNSPLHF. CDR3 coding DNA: TGCGCCAACAAAAGCGGGACCTATAATTCACCCCTCCACTTT.

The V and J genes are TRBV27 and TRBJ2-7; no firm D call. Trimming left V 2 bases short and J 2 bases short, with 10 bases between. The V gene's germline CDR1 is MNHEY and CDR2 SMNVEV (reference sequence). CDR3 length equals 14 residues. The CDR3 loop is CASSLGRTTYEQYF. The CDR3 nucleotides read TGTGCCAGCAGTTTAGGCCGTACCACCTACGAGCAGTACTTC.

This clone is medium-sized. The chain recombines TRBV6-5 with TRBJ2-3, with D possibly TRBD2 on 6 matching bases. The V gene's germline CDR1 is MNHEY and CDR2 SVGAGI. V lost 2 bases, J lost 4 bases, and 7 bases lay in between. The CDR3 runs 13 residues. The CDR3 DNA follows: TGTGCCAGCAGTTACCGGGGGTCAGATACGCAGTATTTT. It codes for CASSYRGSDTQYF.

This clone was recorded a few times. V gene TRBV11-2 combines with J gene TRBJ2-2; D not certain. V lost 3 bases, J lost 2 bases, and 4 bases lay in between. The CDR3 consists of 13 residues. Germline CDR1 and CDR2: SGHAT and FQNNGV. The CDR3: CASSLVNTGELFF. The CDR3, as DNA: TGTGCCAGCAGCTTGGTAAACACCGGGGAGCTGTTTTTT.

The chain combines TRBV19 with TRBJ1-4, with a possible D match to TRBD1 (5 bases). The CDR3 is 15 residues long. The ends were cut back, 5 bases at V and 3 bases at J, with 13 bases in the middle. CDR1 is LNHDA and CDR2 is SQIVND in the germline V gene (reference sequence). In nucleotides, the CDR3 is TGTGCCAGTAGTCTAACCAGGGCGTCTAATGAAAAACTGTTTTTT. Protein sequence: CASSLTRASNEKLFF.

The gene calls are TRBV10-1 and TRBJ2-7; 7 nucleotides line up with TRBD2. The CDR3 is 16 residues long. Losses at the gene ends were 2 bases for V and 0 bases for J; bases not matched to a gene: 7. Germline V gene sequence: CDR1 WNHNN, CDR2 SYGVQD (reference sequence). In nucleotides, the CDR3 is TGCGCCAGCAGTGAGGCGTGGTGCGGGGGCTCCTACGAGCAGTACTTC. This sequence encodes CASSEAWCGGSYEQYF.

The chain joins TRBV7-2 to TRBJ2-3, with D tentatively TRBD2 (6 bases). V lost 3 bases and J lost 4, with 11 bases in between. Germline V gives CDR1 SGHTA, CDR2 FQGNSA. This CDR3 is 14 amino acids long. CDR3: CASSLGLEADTQYF. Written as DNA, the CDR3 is TGTGCCAGCAGCTTGGGACTGGAGGCAGATACGCAGTATTTT.

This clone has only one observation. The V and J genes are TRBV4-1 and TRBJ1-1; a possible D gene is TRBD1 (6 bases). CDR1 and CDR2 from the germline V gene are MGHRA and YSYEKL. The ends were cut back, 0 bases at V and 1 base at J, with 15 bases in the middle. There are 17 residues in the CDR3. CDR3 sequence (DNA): TGCGCCAGCAGCCAAGATCTTATACGCAGGGGGAACACTGAAGCTTTCTTT. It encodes CASSQDLIRRGNTEAFF.

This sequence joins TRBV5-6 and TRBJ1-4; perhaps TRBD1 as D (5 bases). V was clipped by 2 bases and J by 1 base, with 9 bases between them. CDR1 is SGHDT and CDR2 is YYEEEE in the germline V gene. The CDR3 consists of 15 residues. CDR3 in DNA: TGTGCCAGCAGCTTACGGGGGGGAACTAATGAAAAACTGTTTTTT. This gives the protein CASSLRGGTNEKLFF.

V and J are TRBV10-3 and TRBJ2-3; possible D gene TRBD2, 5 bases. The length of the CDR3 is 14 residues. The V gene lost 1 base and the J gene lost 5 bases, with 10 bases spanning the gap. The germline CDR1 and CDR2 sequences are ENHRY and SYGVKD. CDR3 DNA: TGTGCCATCAGTGAGTTTATACGGGGAGATACGCAGTATTTT. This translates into CAISEFIRGDTQYF.

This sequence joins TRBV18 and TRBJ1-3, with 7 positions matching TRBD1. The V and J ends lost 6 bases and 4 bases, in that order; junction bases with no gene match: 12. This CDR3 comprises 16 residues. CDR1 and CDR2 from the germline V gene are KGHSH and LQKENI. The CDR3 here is CASSRDSPTLGNTIYF. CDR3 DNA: TGTGCCAGCTCGCGGGACAGCCCAACCCTCGGAAACACCATATATTTT. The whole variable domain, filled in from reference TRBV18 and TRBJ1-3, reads NAGVMQNPRHLVRRRGQEARLRCSPMKGHSHVYWYRQLPEEGLKFMVYLQKENIIDESGMPKERFSAEFPKEGPSILRIQQVVRGDSAAYFCASSRDSPTLGNTIYFGEGSWLTVV.

CDR3 DNA: TGTGCCAGCAGCTTAGACAGGGGACGGGGGACCCAGTACTTC. Its protein product is CASSLDRGRGTQYF. The chain carries TRBV7-2 and TRBJ2-5; 7 bases agree with TRBD1. Per germline, CDR1 SGHTA and CDR2 FQGNSA. The V gene end was trimmed by 1 base and the J gene end by 7 bases; junction bases not matched to a gene: 6. The CDR3 spans 14 residues.

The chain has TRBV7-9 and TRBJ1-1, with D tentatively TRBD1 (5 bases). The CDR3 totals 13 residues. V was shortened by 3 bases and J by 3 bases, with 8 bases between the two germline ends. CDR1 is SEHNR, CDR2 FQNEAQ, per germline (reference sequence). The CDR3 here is CASSLGTYTEAFF. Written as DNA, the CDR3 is TGTGCCAGCAGCTTGGGGACCTACACTGAAGCTTTCTTT.